Shown below are 25 T cell receptor beta chains from a single sample sequenced in a study of blood T cell repertoires in COVID-19. Profiled with immunoSEQ multiplex PCR; TCRdb holds only in-frame clones, not every one. The sample consists of a few hundred thousand clones, roughly 90% of them appearing once. The sequenced sample was PBMCs or T cells enriched from blood (not recorded which). The receptors stem from a woman in her 30s who had recovered from COVID-19.

The chain joins TRBV30 to TRBJ1-4, with D unclear. Trimming left V 0 bases short and J 8 bases short, with 7 bases between. The CDR3 runs 12 residues. In germline, CDR1 is GTSNPN, CDR2 SVGIG (reference sequence). DNA of the CDR3: TGTGCCTGGAGTGTAACGGGAGAAAAACTGTTTTTT. This encodes CAWSVTGEKLFF.

The rearrangement joins TRBV11-2 to TRBJ2-7; TRBD2 might be the D (6 bases). Germline CDR1 and CDR2: SGHAT and FQNNGV. The ends were cut back, 5 bases at V and 0 bases at J, with 17 bases in the middle. This CDR3 comprises 16 residues. The chain's CDR3 is CASSPPSRGPSYEQYF. As DNA, the CDR3 is TGTGCCAGCAGCCCCCCCTCGCGGGGACCCTCCTACGAGCAGTACTTC.

The V call is TRBV28, the J call TRBJ1-1; a weak D match, TRBD1 (5 bases). Germline V gives CDR1 MDHEN, CDR2 SYDVKM. Trimming left V 2 bases short and J 4 bases short, with 8 bases between. The CDR3 loop spans 13 amino acids. The CDR3 DNA is TGTGCCAGCAGTTTAATGGGGGGCACTGAAGCTTTCTTT. Translation: CASSLMGGTEAFF.

This chain connects TRBV7-6 to TRBJ1-6, with 7 bases aligning to TRBD1. Trimming removed 4 bases from V and 6 bases from J; junction bases left unmatched: 6. The CDR3 consists of 15 residues. Per germline, CDR1 SGHVS and CDR2 FNYEAQ. This CDR3 reads CASSSTGQTNSPLHF. The CDR3 coding sequence is TGTGCCAGCAGCTCGACGGGACAGACTAATTCACCCCTCCACTTT.

This chain links TRBV18 with TRBJ2-7; D gene uncertain. The CDR3 spans 15 residues. V lost 3 bases and J 0 bases, leaving 12 bases between the germline ends. CDR1 is KGHSH and CDR2 is LQKENI in the germline V gene. The CDR3 loop is CASSPGQLSSYEQYF. In nucleotides, the CDR3 is TGTGCCAGCTCACCTGGGCAGTTAAGCTCCTACGAGCAGTACTTC.

V gene TRBV4-2 combines with J gene TRBJ1-3; 8 bases agree with TRBD1. Germline CDR1 is LGHNA and CDR2 is YNFKEQ. The CDR3 sequence is 14 residues long. After removal of 4 bases from V and 3 bases from J, the junction contained 2 bases not matched to a gene. The CDR3 region is CASSPGTGGNTIYF. CDR3 in DNA: TGTGCCAGCAGCCCTGGGACAGGTGGAAACACCATATATTTT.

The sample holds a few counts of this clone. This chain joins TRBV3-1 (or the pseudogene TRBV3-2) and TRBJ1-1; possible D gene TRBD1, 6 bases. The V gene's germline CDR1 is LGHDT and CDR2 YNNKEL (reference sequence). V dropped 8 bases and J dropped 10 bases, with 20 bases sitting between them. The CDR3 length is 13 residues. The CDR3 coding sequence is TGTGCCAGCCTGGGGAGAGGGGACACGGGAGCTTTCTTT. Translated: CASLGRGDTGAFF.

The chain carries TRBV9 and TRBJ2-1; tentatively, D is TRBD2 (6 bases). Germline V gene data show CDR1 as SGDLS and CDR2 as YYNGEE. The CDR3 length is 15 residues. Trimming shortened V by 2 bases and J by 3 bases, and 12 bases separated the two germline ends. CDR3 DNA: TGTGCCAGCAGCGTCGGGGGTACCTACTACAATGAGCAGTTCTTC. Its protein product is CASSVGGTYYNEQFF.

The J gene is TRBJ1-1, the V gene TRBV11-3; 10 nucleotides agree with TRBD1. The V and J ends lost 5 bases and 11 bases, in that order; junction bases with no gene match: 5. The CDR3 spans 12 residues. The germline V gene has CDR1 SGHNT and CDR2 YENEEA. CDR3 amino acids: CASSRDRGEAFF. DNA for the CDR3: TGTGCCAGCAGCCGGGACAGGGGCGAGGCTTTCTTT.

This sequence joins TRBV19 and TRBJ2-7; 9 bases agree with TRBD1. Unmatched junction bases numbered 0, after V lost 3 bases and J lost 3 bases. The CDR3 contains 13 residues. Germline loops: CDR1 LNHDA, CDR2 SQIVND (reference sequence). This chain's CDR3 is CASSMGQGYEQYF. Here the CDR3 DNA reads TGTGCCAGTAGTATGGGACAGGGCTACGAGCAGTACTTC.

The V call is TRBV30, the J call TRBJ1-2; possible D gene TRBD1, 6 bases. The CDR3 sequence is 13 residues long. V lost 2 bases and J 4 bases, leaving 11 bases between the germline ends. Germline V gives CDR1 GTSNPN, CDR2 SVGIG (reference sequence). The CDR3 loop reads CAWSRTARYGYTF. CDR3 nucleotide sequence: TGTGCCTGGAGTCGGACAGCGCGCTATGGCTACACCTTC.

The V and J genes are TRBV7-8 and TRBJ2-1, with 10 nucleotides matching TRBD2. The V and J ends lost 2 bases and 4 bases, in that order; junction bases with no gene match: 8. This CDR3 spans 17 amino acids. The germline gives CDR1 SGHVS, CDR2 FQNEAQ. In DNA, the CDR3 is TGTGCCAGCAGCTTAACGGATAGCGGGGGGATATACAATGAGCAGTTCTTC. This encodes CASSLTDSGGIYNEQFF. The whole variable domain, remainder taken from reference TRBV7-8 and TRBJ2-1, is GAGVSQSPRYKVAKRGQDVALRCDPISGHVSLFWYQQALGQGPEFLTYFQNEAQLDKSGLPSDRFFAERPEGSVSTLKIQRTQQEDSAVYLCASSLTDSGGIYNEQFFGPGTRLTVL.

The chain links TRBV5-1 to TRBJ2-2, with 8 positions matching TRBD1. CDR1 and CDR2 from the germline V gene are SGHRS and YFSETQ. V lost 3 bases to trimming and J lost 4 bases; unmatched junction nucleotides: 5. The CDR3 is 15 amino acids. CDR3 residues: CASSYDRGGTGELFF. For the CDR3, the DNA is TGCGCCAGCAGCTATGACAGGGGTGGCACCGGGGAGCTGTTTTTT.

The J gene is TRBJ1-5, the V gene TRBV30; a weak D match, TRBD1 (6 bases). The CDR3 loop spans 18 amino acids. Germline-derived CDR1 and CDR2 are GTSNPN and SVGIG (reference sequence). V was clipped by 1 base and J by 5 bases, with 24 bases between them. CDR3: CAWSAIRTGQPRDQPQHF. As DNA, the CDR3 is TGTGCCTGGAGTGCTATCCGCACGGGACAACCAAGGGATCAGCCCCAGCATTTT.

The chain joins TRBV2 to TRBJ2-2, with TRBD1 identical over 9 bases. V was clipped by 10 bases and J by 2 bases; unmatched bases: 8. The CDR3 length is 15 residues. The V gene's germline CDR1 is SNHLY and CDR2 FYNNEI. CDR3 coding DNA: TGTGCCAACCTTATACAGGGGGCCAACACCGGGGAGCTGTTTTTT. Encoded protein: CANLIQGANTGELFF.

The rearrangement uses TRBV28 and TRBJ2-1; the match to TRBD2 covers 9 bases. Germline CDR1 MDHEN, CDR2 SYDVKM. The CDR3 length is 16 residues. V was pared by 2 bases and J by 4 bases, with 6 bases of the junction left unmatched. The CDR3 coding sequence is TGTGCCAGCAGTTTAAGTCGACTAGCGGCATACAATGAGCAGTTCTTC. Its translation is CASSLSRLAAYNEQFF.

The chain links TRBV27 to TRBJ1-4; 9 bases map to TRBD1. J was trimmed by 6 bases and V by 8 bases; bases with no gene match: 10. The CDR3 loop spans 15 amino acids. The germline gives CDR1 MNHEY, CDR2 SMNVEV (reference sequence). The CDR3 DNA sequence: TGTGCCAGCGGGCGACCGGGACAGGGAGATGAAAAACTGTTTTTT. Translated: CASGRPGQGDEKLFF.

In DNA, the CDR3 is TGTGCCAGCAGTTATGGACTAGCGGGATACAATGAGCAGTTCTTC. This sequence encodes CASSYGLAGYNEQFF. The chain carries TRBV6-5 and TRBJ2-1; TRBD2 aligns across 12 bases. The V segment lost 3 bases and the J segment 4 bases; nucleotides outside the gene matches: 1. The CDR3 has 15 residues. Germline CDR1 is MNHEY and CDR2 is SVGAGI.

The chain couples TRBV7-9 to TRBJ2-7; D is possibly TRBD1 (6 bases). CDR3 length: 16 residues. Trimming took off 4 bases at V and 3 bases at J, with 19 bases between the two ends. CDR1 and CDR2 (germline): SEHNR, FQNEAQ (reference sequence). The CDR3 loop is CASSWYGGQLSYEQYF. The CDR3 DNA follows: TGTGCCAGCAGCTGGTACGGCGGACAGTTGAGCTACGAGCAGTACTTC. The full variable domain, completed using reference TRBV7-9 and TRBJ2-7, is DTGVSQNPRHKITKRGQNVTFRCDPISEHNRLYWYRQTLGQGPEFLTYFQNEAQLEKSRLLSDRFSAERPKGSFSTLEIQRTEQGDSAMYLCASSWYGGQLSYEQYFGPGTRLTVT.

This sequence joins TRBV28 and TRBJ1-1, with D maybe TRBD1 (6 bases). This CDR3 spans 14 amino acids. Looked up from germline, CDR1 is MDHEN and CDR2 is SYDVKM. V was shortened by 3 bases and J by 0 bases, with 8 bases between the two germline ends. The CDR3 region has the DNA TGTGCCAGCAGTTTCCCAGGGGTGAACACTGAAGCTTTCTTT. It is translated as CASSFPGVNTEAFF.

CDR3: CASSFLRQGASGELFF. CDR3 nucleotides: TGTGCCAGCAGTTTCTTGAGACAGGGGGCCTCCGGGGAGCTGTTTTTT. This sequence joins TRBV27 and TRBJ2-2, with 10 bases identical to TRBD1. Per germline, CDR1 MNHEY and CDR2 SMNVEV (reference sequence). This CDR3 has 16 residues. Trimming took 3 bases from V and 6 from J; bases not matched to a gene: 7.

The chain is built from TRBV9 and TRBJ1-4; D might be TRBD1 (5 bases). Germline V gene data show CDR1 as SGDLS and CDR2 as YYNGEE. V was cut by 6 bases and J by 5 bases, with 14 bases left in between. The CDR3 spans 14 residues. The CDR3 sequence: CASTPGGRNEKLFF. For the CDR3, the DNA is TGTGCCAGCACCCCTGGGGGGAGGAATGAAAAACTGTTTTTT.

V and J are TRBV4-3 and TRBJ2-3; 16 bases are shared with TRBD2. With 2 bases clipped from V and 1 base from J, the junction kept 9 bases outside the gene matches. This CDR3 contains 20 residues. Germline V gene data show CDR1 as LGHNA and CDR2 as YSLEER. In DNA, the CDR3 is TGCGCCAGCAGCCAACAATCCGGGACTAGCGGGGGGGCTGGCACAGATACGCAGTATTTT. Its protein is CASSQQSGTSGGAGTDTQYF.

The V call is TRBV18, the J call TRBJ2-3; 9 bases line up with TRBD1. With 2 bases clipped from V and 3 bases from J, the junction kept 3 bases outside the gene matches. Germline V lookup: CDR1 KGHSH, CDR2 LQKENI. This CDR3 is built from 15 residues. The CDR3 DNA reads as TGTGCCAGCTCACCAACAGGGGGCCTAACAGATACGCAGTATTTT. As protein: CASSPTGGLTDTQYF.

The rearrangement joins TRBV3-1 (or the pseudogene TRBV3-2) to TRBJ1-1; D gene ambiguous. There are 17 residues in the CDR3. Per germline, CDR1 LGHDT and CDR2 YNNKEL (reference sequence). V lost 0 bases and J 1 base, leaving 15 bases between the germline ends. CDR3 DNA: TGTGCCAGCAGCCAAGACTTGCCGACCAGGTGGAACACTGAAGCTTTCTTT. It specifies CASSQDLPTRWNTEAFF.